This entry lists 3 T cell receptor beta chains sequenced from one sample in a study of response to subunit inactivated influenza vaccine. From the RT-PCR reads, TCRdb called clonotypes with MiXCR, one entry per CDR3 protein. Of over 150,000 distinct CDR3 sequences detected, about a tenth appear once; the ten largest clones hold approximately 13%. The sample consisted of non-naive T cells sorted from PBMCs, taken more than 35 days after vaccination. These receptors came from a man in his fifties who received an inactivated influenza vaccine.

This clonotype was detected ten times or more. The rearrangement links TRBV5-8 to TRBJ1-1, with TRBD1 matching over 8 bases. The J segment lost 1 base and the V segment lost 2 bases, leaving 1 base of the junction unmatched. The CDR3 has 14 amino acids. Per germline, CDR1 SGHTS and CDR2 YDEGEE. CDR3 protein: CASSFGTGNTEAFF. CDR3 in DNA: TGTGCCAGCAGCTTCGGGACAGGGAACACTGAAGCTTTCTTT.

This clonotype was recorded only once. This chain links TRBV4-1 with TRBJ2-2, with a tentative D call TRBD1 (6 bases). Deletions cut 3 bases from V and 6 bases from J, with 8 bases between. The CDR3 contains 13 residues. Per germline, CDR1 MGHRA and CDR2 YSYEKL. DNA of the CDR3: TGCGCCAGCAGCCACGGGACACCCGGGGAGCTGTTTTTT. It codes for CASSHGTPGELFF.

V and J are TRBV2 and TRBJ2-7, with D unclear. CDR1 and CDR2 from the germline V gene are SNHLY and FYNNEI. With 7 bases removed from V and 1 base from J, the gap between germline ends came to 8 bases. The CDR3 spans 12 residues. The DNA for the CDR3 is TGTGCCAGCACCAGGAATTCCTACGAGCAGTACTTC. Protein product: CASTRNSYEQYF.